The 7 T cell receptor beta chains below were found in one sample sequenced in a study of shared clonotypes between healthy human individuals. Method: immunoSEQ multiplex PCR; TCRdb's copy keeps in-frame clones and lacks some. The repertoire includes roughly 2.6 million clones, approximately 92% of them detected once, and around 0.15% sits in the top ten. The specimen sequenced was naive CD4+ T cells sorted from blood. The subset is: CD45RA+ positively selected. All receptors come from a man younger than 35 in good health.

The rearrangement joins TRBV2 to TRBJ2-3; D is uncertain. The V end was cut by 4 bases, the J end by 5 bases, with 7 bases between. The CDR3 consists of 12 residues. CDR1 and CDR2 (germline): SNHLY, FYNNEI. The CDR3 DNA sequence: TGTGCCAGCAGTGTCTGGGGAGATACGCAGTATTTT. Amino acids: CASSVWGDTQYF.

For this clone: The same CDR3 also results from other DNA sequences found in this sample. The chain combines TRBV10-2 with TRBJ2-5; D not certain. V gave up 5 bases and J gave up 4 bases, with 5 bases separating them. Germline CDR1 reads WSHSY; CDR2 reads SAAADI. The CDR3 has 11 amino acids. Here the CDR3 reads CASSPRETQYF. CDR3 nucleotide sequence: TGCGCCAGCAGTCCACGAGAGACCCAGTACTTC.

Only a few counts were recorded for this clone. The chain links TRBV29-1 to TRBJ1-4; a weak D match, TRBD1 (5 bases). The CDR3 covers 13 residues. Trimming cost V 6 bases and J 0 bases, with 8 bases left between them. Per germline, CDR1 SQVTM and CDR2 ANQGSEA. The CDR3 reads CSVTGSTNEKLFF. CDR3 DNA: TGCAGCGTAACAGGTTCAACTAATGAAAAACTGTTTTTT.

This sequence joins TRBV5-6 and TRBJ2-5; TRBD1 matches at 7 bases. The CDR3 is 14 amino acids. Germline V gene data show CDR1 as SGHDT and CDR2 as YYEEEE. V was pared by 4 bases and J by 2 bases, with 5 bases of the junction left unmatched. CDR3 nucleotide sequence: TGTGCCAGCAGCATAACAGGGGTGCAAGAGACCCAGTACTTC. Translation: CASSITGVQETQYF.

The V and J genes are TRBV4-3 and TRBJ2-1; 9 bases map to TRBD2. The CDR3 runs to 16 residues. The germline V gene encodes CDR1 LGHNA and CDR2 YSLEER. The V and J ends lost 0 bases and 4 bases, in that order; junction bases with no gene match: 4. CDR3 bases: TGCGCCAGCAGCCAAGAGATTGGACTAGCGTACAATGAGCAGTTCTTC. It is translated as CASSQEIGLAYNEQFF.

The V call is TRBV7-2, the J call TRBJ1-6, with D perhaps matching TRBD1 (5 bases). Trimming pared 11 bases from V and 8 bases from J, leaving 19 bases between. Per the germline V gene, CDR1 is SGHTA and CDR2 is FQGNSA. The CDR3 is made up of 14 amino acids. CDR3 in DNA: TGTGCCGCCGGACCCCCCGGGACGTATTCACCCCTCCACTTT. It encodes CAAGPPGTYSPLHF.

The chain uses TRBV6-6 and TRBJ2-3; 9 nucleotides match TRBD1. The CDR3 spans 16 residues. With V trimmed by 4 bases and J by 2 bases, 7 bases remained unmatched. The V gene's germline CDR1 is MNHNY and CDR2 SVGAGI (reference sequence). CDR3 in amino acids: CASSSKDRGDTDTQYF. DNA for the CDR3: TGTGCCAGCAGTTCCAAGGACAGGGGCGACACAGATACGCAGTATTTT.